This record covers a single T cell receptor (beta chain). As defined, naive CD8 cells were CD45RO-negative and positively selected for CCR7, with terminally differentiated effector memory CD45RA+ cells excluded. The study enrolled healthy HIV-negative adults without recent acute infections or vaccinations as donors. The assay was immunoSEQ multiplex PCR, and TCRdb's table has in-frame clones only and misses some. The sample has roughly 2.1 million clones; about 92% are singletons. The data are from a study of shared clonotypes between healthy human individuals. Sequencing was carried out using naive CD8+ T cells from PBMCs. This clonotype originated in a man aged 18-30 years in good health. Some clones in this sample may be carry-over from other donors' samples.

CDR3 in amino acids: CAIGRPSSYNEQFF. The CDR3 nucleotides are TGTGCCATCGGGAGGCCGAGCTCCTACAATGAGCAGTTCTTC. The rearrangement uses TRBV28 and TRBJ2-1, with 7 positions matching TRBD2. CDR3 length: 14 amino acids. Trimming removed 10 bases from V and 0 bases from J; junction bases left unmatched: 6. Germline V CDR1 and CDR2: MDHEN, SYDVKM.